This T cell receptor (beta chain) was observed in a study of cytomegalovirus exposure and HLA in healthy donors. The PCR contained 60 Vbeta and 13 Jbeta primers. The protocol was immunoSEQ multiplex PCR, while the TCRdb copy is restricted to in-frame clones and leaves out a portion. The sample includes roughly 180,000 clones, 84% of them seen just once. Germline CDR1 is SGHTA and CDR2 is FQGTGA. The V end lost 3 bases, the J end lost 4 bases, and 11 bases lay between the germline ends. CDR3 size: 14 residues. This clonotype was sampled from a boy between 10 and 17 years old in good health and CMV-seronegative. The chain is built from TRBV7-3 and TRBJ2-3, with a tentative D call TRBD2 (5 bases). Sequenced sample: PBMCs. The CDR3 sequence: CASSLGAAADTQYF. CDR3 coding DNA: TGTGCCAGCAGCTTGGGAGCCGCCGCAGATACGCAGTATTTT.